This TCR beta chain was captured by sequencing in a study of blood T cell repertoires in COVID-19. The wider study: The United States, Italy and Spain supplied acute and convalescent COVID-19 samples. PBMCs, B-cell-depleted T cells, or T cells were the source of the cDNA or gDNA that made up the material.

The length of the CDR3 is 14 residues. CDR1 is SGHTA, CDR2 FQGNSA, per germline. Authors' data handling: Estimates of nucleated cell counts were drawn from the amplification of reference gene primers. This table comes from immunoSEQ multiplex PCR, and its TCRdb copy is limited to in-frame clones, with some not included. V and J calls and clone size follow that table, whereas D and trimming were derived from the DNA. The sample contains about 300,000 clones, around 88% of which appear only once. A remark on this clone: Its ends do not fully match the called genes, so a read error is possible.

Sequenced sample: peripheral blood. This clonotype was sampled from a woman in her forties or fifties with acute or convalescent COVID-19. The rearrangement joins TRBV7-2 to TRBJ2-2; D remains unclear. In nucleotides, the CDR3 is TGTGCCAGCAGATTAGAGTTGACACCCGGGGAGCTGTTTTTT. Protein product: CASRLELTPGELFF.